These T cell receptor beta chains were read from a single sample in a study of blood T cell repertoires in COVID-19. The assay was immunoSEQ multiplex PCR, and TCRdb's table has in-frame clones only and misses some. The table includes around 100,000 clones, over 85% detected once. The sequenced sample consisted of peripheral blood. The receptors come from a woman aged 80 or over in a cohort sampled during active COVID-19. The CDR3 runs from the conserved cysteine through the conserved F or W.

TRBJ2-1	TRBV11-2	CASSVLAGGLGNEQFF
TRBJ2-7	TRBV18	CASSPETEQYF
TRBJ1-1	TRBV6-6	CASSYPQGSTEAFF
TRBJ2-2	TRBV20-1	CSASPQGAGELFF
TRBJ1-1	TRBV10-2	CASTNRPGDTEAFF
TRBJ2-1	TRBV11-2	CASSSSEGAYNEQFF
TRBJ1-2	TRBV3-1/TRBV3-2	CASSQITVDGYTF
TRBJ1-2	TRBV18	CASSPTGNYGYTF
TRBJ2-7	TRBV28	CASRGQGAGPDSYEQYF
TRBJ2-7	TRBV5-1	CASRPDRTSSYEQYF
TRBJ1-6	TRBV18	CASSGPGQGPRSPLHF
TRBJ2-1	TRBV27	CASSLIWTGDRNEQFF
TRBJ2-7	TRBV29-1	CSVREGPGYEQYF
TRBJ2-7	TRBV29-1	CSVESGGSEQYF
TRBJ2-2	TRBV10-3	CAISRRDRVTGELFF
TRBJ2-3	TRBV4-2	CASSQASGGYGDTQYF
TRBJ1-4	TRBV2	CASSELYATNEKLFF
TRBJ2-4	TRBV3-1/TRBV3-2	CASSQGGAGGNIQYF
TRBJ1-1	TRBV30	CAWSAEPGVTEAFF
TRBJ2-1	TRBV12-3/TRBV12-4	CASSFNSYNEQFF
TRBJ2-1	TRBV9	CASSVYLNTRGTSGTYNEQFF
TRBJ2-1	TRBV24-1	CATSDSGAATYNEQFF
TRBJ2-1	TRBV2	CANLRDRTVSSYNEQFF
TRBJ2-5	TRBV2	CASSRGQGPFPETQYF
TRBJ1-6	TRBV14	CASSQFGHEDNSPLHF
TRBJ2-3	TRBV4-2	CASSQGVVANTDTQYF
TRBJ1-1	TRBV29-1	CSVQGARNTEAFF
TRBJ2-1	TRBV29-1	CSVEFTSLREGEQFF
TRBJ1-1	TRBV25-1	CATKLGSGSAFF
TRBJ2-2	TRBV2	CASSGLTRTGELFF
TRBJ2-1	TRBV29-1	CSVDGRGGQRVEQFF
TRBJ2-7	TRBV9	CASSPRTSGGSYEQYF
TRBJ2-3	TRBV10-3	CAINVNRDTQYF
TRBJ1-2	TRBV3-1/TRBV3-2	CASSQEQGRGLDGYTF
TRBJ2-1	TRBV5-1	CASNNDAFGGFNEQFF
TRBJ1-4	TRBV14	CASSLTPLLTNEKLFF
TRBJ2-7	TRBV5-1	CASSLEGEVYEQYF
TRBJ2-7	TRBV10-3	CAISGIGQGVTYEQYF
TRBJ2-2	TRBV6-5	CASRPGTGDTGELFF
TRBJ2-7	TRBV30	CAWQGTGYEQYF